One and the same sample provided the 16 T cell receptor beta chains below, sequenced in a study of T cell responses to AZD1222 COVID-19 vaccine. Some clones are missing from TCRdb's copy, which holds only in-frame ones; the method was immunoSEQ multiplex PCR. The sample lists 80,000 to 130,000 clones; roughly 91% were seen once. This sample comprised peripheral blood, obtained on day 0 of AZD1222 vaccination. The origin of the receptors is an adult in good health.

The CDR3 sequence: CASSPTDNYGYTF. CDR3 in DNA: TGTGCCAGCAGCCCCACAGATAACTATGGCTACACCTTC. The V call is TRBV3-1 (or the pseudogene TRBV3-2), the J call TRBJ1-2, with unresolved D. V was clipped by 4 bases and J by 1 base, with 7 bases between them. The CDR3 totals 13 residues. CDR1 and CDR2 from the germline V gene are LGHDT and YNNKEL (reference sequence).

The V call is TRBV7-3, the J call TRBJ2-3; TRBD2 aligns across 11 bases. The CDR3 is made up of 16 amino acids. V was clipped by 0 bases and J by 6 bases; unmatched bases: 5. CDR1 is SGHTA, CDR2 FQGTGA, per germline. For the CDR3, the DNA is TGTGCCAGCAGCTTAACTCTTAGCGGGGGGGCTGATACGCAGTATTTT. Protein sequence: CASSLTLSGGADTQYF.

The rearrangement uses TRBV5-1 and TRBJ2-3; perhaps TRBD1 as D (7 bases). V was trimmed by 4 bases and J by 3 bases, leaving 15 bases between them. The CDR3 is 15 amino acids. Germline V lookup: CDR1 SGHRS, CDR2 YFSETQ. CDR3 loop: CASSGAGQTTDTQYF. The DNA for the CDR3 is TGCGCCAGCAGCGGGGCGGGACAGACGACAGATACGCAGTATTTT.

V gene TRBV11-2 combines with J gene TRBJ1-1; perhaps TRBD1 as D (5 bases). This CDR3 spans 17 amino acids. V dropped 4 bases and J dropped 0 bases, with 18 bases sitting between them. Germline V lookup: CDR1 SGHAT, CDR2 FQNNGV. The CDR3 loop reads CASSSAVVTGVNTEAFF. DNA for the CDR3: TGTGCCAGCAGCTCGGCGGTCGTTACAGGAGTGAACACTGAAGCTTTCTTT.

V gene TRBV6-5 combines with J gene TRBJ2-6; D unresolved. From germline, CDR1 is MNHEY and CDR2 SVGAGI. CDR3 length: 16 residues. Trimming cost V 1 base and J 0 bases, with 7 bases left between them. For the CDR3, the DNA is TGTGCCAGCAGTTACTACGTGTCCTCTGGGGCCAACGTCCTGACTTTC. Translated, it gives CASSYYVSSGANVLTF.

This sequence joins TRBV7-8 and TRBJ1-5, with unresolved D. The CDR3 loop spans 15 amino acids. Germline assignment: CDR1 SGHVS and CDR2 FQNEAQ. V gave up 4 bases and J gave up 0 bases, with 10 bases separating them. The CDR3 protein is CASSSHRISNQPQHF. Written as DNA, the CDR3 is TGTGCCAGCAGCTCCCACCGGATTAGCAATCAGCCCCAGCATTTT.

This chain uses TRBV19 with TRBJ1-2; the match to TRBD1 covers 7 bases. V was clipped by 4 bases and J by 4 bases; unmatched bases: 30. The germline V gene has CDR1 LNHDA and CDR2 SQIVND (reference sequence). This CDR3 is built from 22 residues. CDR3 nucleotide sequence: TGTGCCAGTAGTACCTGGGGATTAACTTTTTCGACAGGGCCCCATATCATCTATGGCTACACCTTC. The encoded protein is CASSTWGLTFSTGPHIIYGYTF.

The CDR3 DNA follows: TGCGCCAGCAGCCAAGGACAGGGGGGAGAGACCCAGTACTTC. This encodes CASSQGQGGETQYF. The chain uses TRBV4-1 and TRBJ2-5, with 9 bases identical to TRBD1. J gave up 4 bases and V 1 base, and 1 base lay outside the gene matches. The CDR3 contains 14 residues. The germline V gene has CDR1 MGHRA and CDR2 YSYEKL.

The V call is TRBV27, the J call TRBJ1-1; D ambiguous. The V gene's germline CDR1 is MNHEY and CDR2 SMNVEV (reference sequence). This CDR3 region has 14 residues. V lost 2 bases and J 1 base, leaving 8 bases between the germline ends. Written as DNA, the CDR3 is TGTGCCAGCAGTTTAAGGGTTCCGAACACTGAAGCTTTCTTT. Amino acids: CASSLRVPNTEAFF.

The chain employs TRBV27 and TRBJ1-1; TRBD1 aligns across 7 bases. The germline V gene has CDR1 MNHEY and CDR2 SMNVEV (reference sequence). This CDR3 has 14 amino acids. V lost 3 bases, J lost 1 base, and 2 bases stayed unmatched. CDR3 region: CASSFGTANTEAFF. CDR3 nucleotide sequence: TGTGCCAGCAGTTTTGGGACAGCGAACACTGAAGCTTTCTTT.

The chain joins TRBV27 to TRBJ2-1; D possibly uses TRBD1 or TRBD2 (5 bases each). Trimming took off 4 bases at V and 5 bases at J, with 12 bases between the two ends. In germline, CDR1 is MNHEY, CDR2 SMNVEV (reference sequence). The CDR3 is made up of 14 amino acids. The CDR3 here is CASSSWDGHNEQFF. DNA for the CDR3: TGTGCCAGCAGTTCCTGGGACGGACACAATGAGCAGTTCTTC.

This rearrangement joins TRBV27 to TRBJ2-3; D is unclear. V was pared by 5 bases and J by 2 bases, with 5 bases between. CDR3 length: 12 residues. CDR1 and CDR2 from the germline V gene are MNHEY and SMNVEV (reference sequence). The CDR3 loop is CASSTLTDTQYF. For the CDR3, the DNA is TGTGCCAGCAGTACCCTCACAGATACGCAGTATTTT.

The CDR3 loop is CASSLAGIGNQPQHF. CDR3 DNA sequence: TGTGCCAGCAGCTTAGCAGGGATTGGCAATCAGCCCCAGCATTTT. The V call is TRBV7-8, the J call TRBJ1-5; D is uncertain. The germline CDR1 and CDR2 sequences are SGHVS and FQNEAQ. V dropped 0 bases and J dropped 2 bases, with 8 bases sitting between them. This CDR3 has 15 amino acids.

This sequence joins TRBV5-1 and TRBJ1-4; D is possibly TRBD1 (5 bases). Trimming left V 1 base short and J 5 bases short, with 9 bases between. Germline CDR1 and CDR2: SGHRS and YFSETQ. The CDR3 runs 14 residues. The CDR3: CASSLTGGNEKLFF. The CDR3, as DNA: TGCGCCAGCAGCTTGACGGGGGGGAATGAAAAACTGTTTTTT. The complete variable domain, with remaining parts taken from reference TRBV5-1 and TRBJ1-4, reads KAGVTQTPRYLIKTRGQQVTLSCSPISGHRSVSWYQQTPGQGLQFLFEYFSETQRNKGNFPGRFSGRQFSNSRSEMNVSTLELGDSALYLCASSLTGGNEKLFFGSGTQLSVL.

The rearrangement links TRBV5-4 to TRBJ2-6, with D tentatively TRBD1 (7 bases). Per the germline V gene, CDR1 is SGHNT and CDR2 is YYREEE (reference sequence). This CDR3 region has 17 residues. Deletions cut 6 bases from V and 0 bases from J, with 16 bases between. DNA of the CDR3: TGTGCCAGCACGCGCGGGACAGACCTCTCTGGGGCCAACGTCCTGACTTTC. Translating it yields CASTRGTDLSGANVLTF.

The chain employs TRBV5-4 and TRBJ1-1; D unresolved. The CDR3 spans 12 residues. Germline V lookup: CDR1 SGHNT, CDR2 YYREEE (reference sequence). Deletions cut 8 bases from V and 1 base from J, with 9 bases between. For the CDR3, the DNA is TGTGCCAGTCAACGGGGGAACACTGAAGCTTTCTTT. Amino acids: CASQRGNTEAFF.